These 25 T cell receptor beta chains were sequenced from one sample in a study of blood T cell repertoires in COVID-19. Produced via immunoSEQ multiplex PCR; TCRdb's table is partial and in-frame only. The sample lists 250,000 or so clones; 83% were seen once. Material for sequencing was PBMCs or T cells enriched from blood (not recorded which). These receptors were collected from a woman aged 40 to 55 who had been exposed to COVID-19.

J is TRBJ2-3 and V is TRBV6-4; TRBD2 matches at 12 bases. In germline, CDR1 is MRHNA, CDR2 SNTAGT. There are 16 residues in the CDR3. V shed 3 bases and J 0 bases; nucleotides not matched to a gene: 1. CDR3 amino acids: CASSETSGGSTDTQYF. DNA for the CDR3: TGTGCCAGCAGTGAGACTAGCGGGGGAAGCACAGATACGCAGTATTTT.

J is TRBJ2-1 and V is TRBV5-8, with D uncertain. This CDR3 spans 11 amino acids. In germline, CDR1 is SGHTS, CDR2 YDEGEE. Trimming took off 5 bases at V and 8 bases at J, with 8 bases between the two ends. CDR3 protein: CASRNRDEQFF. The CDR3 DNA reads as TGTGCCAGCAGAAACCGGGATGAGCAGTTCTTC.

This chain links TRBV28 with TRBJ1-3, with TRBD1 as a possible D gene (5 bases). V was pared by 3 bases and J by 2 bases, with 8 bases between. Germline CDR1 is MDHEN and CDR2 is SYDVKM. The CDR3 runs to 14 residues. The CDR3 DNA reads TGTGCCAGCAGTTTCCCAGGGACTGGAAACACCATATATTTT. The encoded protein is CASSFPGTGNTIYF.

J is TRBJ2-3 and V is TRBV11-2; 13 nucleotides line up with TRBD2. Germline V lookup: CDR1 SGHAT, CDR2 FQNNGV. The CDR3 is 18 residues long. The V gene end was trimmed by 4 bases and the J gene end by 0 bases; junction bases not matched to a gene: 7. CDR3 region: CASSYTSGGALSTDTQYF. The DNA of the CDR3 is TGTGCCAGCAGCTATACTAGCGGGGGGGCCCTAAGCACAGATACGCAGTATTTT.

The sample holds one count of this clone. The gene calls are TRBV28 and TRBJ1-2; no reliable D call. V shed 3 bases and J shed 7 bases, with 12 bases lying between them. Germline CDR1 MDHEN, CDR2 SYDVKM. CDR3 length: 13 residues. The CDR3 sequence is CASSLGGSRGYTF. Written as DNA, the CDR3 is TGTGCCAGCAGTTTGGGAGGGTCTCGTGGCTACACCTTC.

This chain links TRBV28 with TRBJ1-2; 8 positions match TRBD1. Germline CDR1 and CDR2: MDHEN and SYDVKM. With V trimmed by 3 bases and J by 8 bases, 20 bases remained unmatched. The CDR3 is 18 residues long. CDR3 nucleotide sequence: TGTGCCAGCAGTTTCGATCTCCCCGGACAGGGCGTGATTCGGGGCTACACCTTC. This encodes CASSFDLPGQGVIRGYTF.

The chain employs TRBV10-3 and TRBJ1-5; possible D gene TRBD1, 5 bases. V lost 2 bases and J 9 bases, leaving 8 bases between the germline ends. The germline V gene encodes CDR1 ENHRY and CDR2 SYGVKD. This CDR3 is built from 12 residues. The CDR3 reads CAISEPGGPQHF. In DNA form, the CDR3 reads TGTGCCATCAGTGAGCCGGGGGGGCCCCAGCATTTT.

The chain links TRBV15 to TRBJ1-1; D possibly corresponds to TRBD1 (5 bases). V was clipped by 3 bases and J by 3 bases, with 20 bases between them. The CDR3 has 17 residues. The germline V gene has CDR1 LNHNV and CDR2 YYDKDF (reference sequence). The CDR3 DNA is TGTGCCACCAGCAGTGGAGCCAGGGTAGGGAAAGACACTGAAGCTTTCTTT. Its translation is CATSSGARVGKDTEAFF. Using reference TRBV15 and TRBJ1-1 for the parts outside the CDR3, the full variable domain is DAMVIQNPRYQVTQFGKPVTLSCSQTLNHNVMYWYQQKSSQAPKLLFHYYDKDFNNEADTPDNFQSRRPNTSFCFLDIRSPGLGDTAMYLCATSSGARVGKDTEAFFGQGTRLTVV.

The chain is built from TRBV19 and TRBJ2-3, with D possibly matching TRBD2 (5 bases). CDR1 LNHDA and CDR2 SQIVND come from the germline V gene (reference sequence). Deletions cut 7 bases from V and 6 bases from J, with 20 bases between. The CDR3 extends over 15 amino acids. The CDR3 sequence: CASTSGGLGRDTQYF. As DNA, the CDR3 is TGTGCCAGTACATCCGGCGGGCTGGGTCGCGATACGCAGTATTTT.

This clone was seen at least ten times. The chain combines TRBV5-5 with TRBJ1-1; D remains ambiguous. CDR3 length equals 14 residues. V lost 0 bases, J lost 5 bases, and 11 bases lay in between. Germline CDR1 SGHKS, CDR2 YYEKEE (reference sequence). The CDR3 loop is CASSLAGRETEAFF. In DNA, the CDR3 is TGTGCCAGCAGCTTGGCTGGGCGGGAAACTGAAGCTTTCTTT.

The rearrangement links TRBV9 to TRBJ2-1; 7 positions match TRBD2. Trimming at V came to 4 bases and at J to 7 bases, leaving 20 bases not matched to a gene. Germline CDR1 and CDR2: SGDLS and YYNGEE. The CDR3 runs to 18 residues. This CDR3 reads CASSSPVGAGSLFNEQFF. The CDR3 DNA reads TGTGCCAGCAGCTCCCCGGTTGGAGCGGGGAGCCTTTTTAATGAGCAGTTCTTC.

The CDR3 region is CASSQGQLQETQYF. As DNA, the CDR3 is TGTGCCAGCAGCCAAGGACAGCTCCAAGAGACCCAGTACTTC. V usage is TRBV4-2 and J usage is TRBJ2-5; TRBD1 is a possible D gene (5 bases). Deletions cut 1 base from V and 1 base from J, with 7 bases between. This CDR3 is 14 amino acids long. Germline loops: CDR1 LGHNA, CDR2 YNFKEQ.

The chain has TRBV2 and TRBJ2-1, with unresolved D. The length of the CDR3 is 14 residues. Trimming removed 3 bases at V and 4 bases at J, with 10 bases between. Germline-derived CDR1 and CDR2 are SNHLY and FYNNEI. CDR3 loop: CASSDQAIYNEQFF. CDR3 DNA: TGTGCCAGCAGTGACCAGGCAATATACAATGAGCAGTTCTTC. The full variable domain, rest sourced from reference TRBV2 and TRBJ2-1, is EPEVTQTPSHQVTQMGQEVILRCVPISNHLYFYWYRQILGQKVEFLVSFYNNEISEKSEIFDDQFSVERPDGSNFTLKIRSTKLEDSAMYFCASSDQAIYNEQFFGPGTRLTVL.

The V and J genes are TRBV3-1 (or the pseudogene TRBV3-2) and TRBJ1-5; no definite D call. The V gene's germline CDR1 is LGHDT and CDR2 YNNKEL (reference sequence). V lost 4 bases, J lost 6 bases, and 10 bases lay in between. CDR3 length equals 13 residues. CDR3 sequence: CASSPATGQPQHF. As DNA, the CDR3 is TGTGCCAGCAGCCCCGCGACGGGTCAGCCCCAGCATTTT.

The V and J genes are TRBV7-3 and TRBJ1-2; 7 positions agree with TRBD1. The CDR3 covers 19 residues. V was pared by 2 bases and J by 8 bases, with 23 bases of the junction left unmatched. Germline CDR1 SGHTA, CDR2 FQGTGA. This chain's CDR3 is CASSLGPIGGQIIMDGYTF. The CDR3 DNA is TGTGCCAGCAGCTTAGGGCCCATTGGGGGACAGATAATTATGGACGGCTACACCTTC.

The CDR3 DNA sequence: TGTGCCAGCAGCCATCAGAGGGAGGTGGCCGGGGAGCTGTTTTTT. Protein sequence: CASSHQREVAGELFF. The chain has TRBV5-6 and TRBJ2-2; D is possibly TRBD2 (6 bases). Germline CDR1 is SGHDT and CDR2 is YYEEEE. The CDR3 consists of 15 residues. Between the trimmed V and J ends, which lost 4 bases and 6 bases, there was a span of 16 bases.

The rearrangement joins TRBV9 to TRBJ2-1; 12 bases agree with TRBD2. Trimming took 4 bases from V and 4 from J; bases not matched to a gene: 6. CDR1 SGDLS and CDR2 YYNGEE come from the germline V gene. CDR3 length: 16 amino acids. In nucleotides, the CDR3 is TGTGCCAGCAGCCCCTGGACTAGCGGGACTTACAATGAGCAGTTCTTC. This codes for CASSPWTSGTYNEQFF.

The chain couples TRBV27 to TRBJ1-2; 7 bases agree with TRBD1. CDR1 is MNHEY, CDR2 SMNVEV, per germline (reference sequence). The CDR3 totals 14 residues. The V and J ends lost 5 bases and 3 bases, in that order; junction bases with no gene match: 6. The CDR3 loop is CASSRQTGDYGYTF. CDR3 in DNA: TGTGCCAGCAGTCGCCAAACAGGGGACTATGGCTACACCTTC.

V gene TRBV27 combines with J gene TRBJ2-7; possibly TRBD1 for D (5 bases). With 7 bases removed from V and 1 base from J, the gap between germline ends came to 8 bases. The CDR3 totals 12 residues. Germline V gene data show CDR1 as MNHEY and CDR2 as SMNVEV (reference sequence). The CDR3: CASTTASYEQYF. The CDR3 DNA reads TGTGCCAGCACGACAGCTTCCTACGAGCAGTACTTC.

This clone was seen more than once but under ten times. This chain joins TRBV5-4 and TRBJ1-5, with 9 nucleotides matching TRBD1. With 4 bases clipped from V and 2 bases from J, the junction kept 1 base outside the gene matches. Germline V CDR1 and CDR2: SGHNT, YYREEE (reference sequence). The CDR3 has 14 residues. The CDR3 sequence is CASSRDRGNQPQHF. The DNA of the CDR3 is TGTGCCAGCAGCCGGGACAGGGGCAATCAGCCCCAGCATTTT.

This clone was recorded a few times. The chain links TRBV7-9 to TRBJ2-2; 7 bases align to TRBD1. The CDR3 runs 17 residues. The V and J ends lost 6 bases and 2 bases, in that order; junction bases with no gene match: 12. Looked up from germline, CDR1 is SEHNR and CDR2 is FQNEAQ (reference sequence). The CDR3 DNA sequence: TGTGCCAGCAGTTCCCTCCAGCGACAGGGAAACACCGGGGAGCTGTTTTTT. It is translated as CASSSLQRQGNTGELFF.

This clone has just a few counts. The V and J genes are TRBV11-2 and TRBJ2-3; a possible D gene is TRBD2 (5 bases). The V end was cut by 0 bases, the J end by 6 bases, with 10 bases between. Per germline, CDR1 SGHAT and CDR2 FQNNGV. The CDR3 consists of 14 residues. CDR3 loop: CASSLDLGGDTQYF. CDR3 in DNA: TGTGCCAGCAGCTTAGATCTTGGCGGGGATACGCAGTATTTT.

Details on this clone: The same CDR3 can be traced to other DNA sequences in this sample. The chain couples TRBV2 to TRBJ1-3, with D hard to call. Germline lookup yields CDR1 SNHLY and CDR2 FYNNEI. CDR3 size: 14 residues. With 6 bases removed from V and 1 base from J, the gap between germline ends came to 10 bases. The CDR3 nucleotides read TGTGCCAGCAGGCCGGAGGTTTCTGGAAACACCATATATTTT. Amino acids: CASRPEVSGNTIYF.

The CDR3 DNA reads as TGTGCCAGCAGTCGGTCGGGGGGGGCCTATGGCTACACCTTC. This codes for CASSRSGGAYGYTF. The J gene is TRBJ1-2, the V gene TRBV28; tentative D call: TRBD1 (6 bases). Trimming pared 5 bases from V and 4 bases from J, leaving 14 bases between. The V gene's germline CDR1 is MDHEN and CDR2 SYDVKM. The CDR3 sequence is 14 residues long.

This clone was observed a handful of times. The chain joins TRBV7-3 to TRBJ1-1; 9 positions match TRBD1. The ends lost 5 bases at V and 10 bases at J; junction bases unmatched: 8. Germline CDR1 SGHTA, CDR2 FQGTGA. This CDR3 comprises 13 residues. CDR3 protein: CASSAGQGLTAFF. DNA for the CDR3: TGTGCCAGCAGCGCGGGACAGGGTTTAACAGCTTTCTTT. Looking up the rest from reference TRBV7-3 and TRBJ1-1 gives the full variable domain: GAGVSQTPSNKVTEKGKYVELRCDPISGHTALYWYRQSLGQGPEFLIYFQGTGAADDSGLPNDRFFAVRPEGSVSTLKIQRTERGDSAVYLCASSAGQGLTAFFGQGTRLTVV.